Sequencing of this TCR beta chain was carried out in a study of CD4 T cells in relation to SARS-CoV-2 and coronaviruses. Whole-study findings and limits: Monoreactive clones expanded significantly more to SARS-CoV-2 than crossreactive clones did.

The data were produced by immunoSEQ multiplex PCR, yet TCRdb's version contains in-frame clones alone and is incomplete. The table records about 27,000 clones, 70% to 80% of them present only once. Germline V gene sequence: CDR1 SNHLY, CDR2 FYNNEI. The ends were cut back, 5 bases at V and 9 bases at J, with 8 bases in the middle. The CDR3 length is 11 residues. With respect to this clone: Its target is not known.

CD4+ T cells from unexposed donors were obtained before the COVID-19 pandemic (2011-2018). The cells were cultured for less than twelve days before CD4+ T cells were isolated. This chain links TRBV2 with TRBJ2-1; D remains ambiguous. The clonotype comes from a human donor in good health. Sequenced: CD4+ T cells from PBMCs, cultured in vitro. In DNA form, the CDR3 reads TGTGCCAGCAGTATACACGGTGAGCAGTTCTTC. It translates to CASSIHGEQFF.